The rows below give T cell receptor beta chains drawn from one sample of a study of human T cells and chemical hapten exposure. TCRdb re-called the RACE reads with MiXCR, one entry per CDR3 protein. The sample lists some 350,000 distinct CDR3 sequences; about 6% were seen once. The sample was whole blood, taken in connection with sensitization to the hapten diphenylcyclopropenone (DPC). These receptors were obtained from a woman aged 18-30 years with alopecia areata. Some clones in this sample may be carry-over from other donors' samples. Both conserved end residues are part of each CDR3. A D gene is named only where the DNA matches it firmly. Not every row has a clone size; where given, it reads once, few, many or a size class.

>TRBV23-1|.|few|TRBJ2-1
TGCGCCAGCAGTCGTGGTGAGCAGTTCTTC
CASSRGEQFF
>TRBV7-2|.|.|TRBJ2-1
TGTGCCAGCAGCTCTCCAGGGATGGGGCGCAATGAGCAGTTCTTC
CASSSPGMGRNEQFF
>TRBV7-9|.|few|TRBJ1-2
TGTGCCAGCAGCCCGACAGCCTCCTATGGCTACACCTTC
CASSPTASYGYTF
>TRBV6-6|.|many|TRBJ2-5
TGTGCCAGCAGTCGAGGAGGGACCCAAGAGACCCAGTACTTC
CASSRGGTQETQYF
>TRBV10-3|.|.|TRBJ1-1
TGTGCCATCAGTGAGGGGCAGGGCGACACTGAAGCTTTCTTT
CAISEGQGDTEAFF
>TRBV6-1|.|many|TRBJ1-1
TGTGCCAGCAGTGTACGGGGGAACACTGAAGCTTTCTTT
CASSVRGNTEAFF
>TRBV12-3/TRBV12-4|.|.|TRBJ2-7
TGTGCCTGCAGTTTGACCCCCGGGGAGCAGTACTTC
CACSLTPGEQYF
>TRBV7-9|.|.|TRBJ2-6
TGTGCCAGCAGCTTAGTGCCCCCGGCTGGGGCCAACGTCCTGACTTTC
CASSLVPPAGANVLTF
>TRBV20-1|TRBD2|few|TRBJ2-2
TGCAGTGCTTCGAGCGGGGTCACGTTTACCGGGGAGCTGTTTTTT
CSASSGVTFTGELFF
>TRBV18|.|many|TRBJ1-3
TGTGCCAGCTCACCACAGAGTTTGTCTGGAAACACCATATATTTT
CASSPQSLSGNTIYF
>TRBV9|.|few|TRBJ2-7
TGTGCCAGCAGCGAGGGAGGCACGTCCTACGAGCAGTACTTC
CASSEGGTSYEQYF
>TRBV7-9|.|many|TRBJ2-3
TGTGCCAGTCGGAGGGGCACAGATACGCAGTATTTT
CASRRGTDTQYF
>TRBV7-6|.|few|TRBJ2-7
TGTGCCAGCAGCCAGGGGCCCCTCTCCTACGAGCAGTACTTC
CASSQGPLSYEQYF
>TRBV6-1|.|many|TRBJ1-4
TGTGCCAGCAGGCCCCAGGGGAAGGGCCCCTACGGGCACACTAATGAAAAACTGTTTTTT
CASRPQGKGPYGHTNEKLFF
>TRBV7-2|.|many|TRBJ1-2
TGTGCCAGCAGCTTACAGGGGCTCCCGAACACCTTC
CASSLQGLPNTF
>TRBV13|TRBD1|many|TRBJ2-7
TGTGCCAGCAGCTTAGGAGAGGGGGCTGTCCACGAGCAGTACTTC
CASSLGEGAVHEQYF
>TRBV7-2|TRBD1|many|TRBJ2-7
TGTGCCAGCTCCCCGTTCGGTAGTCCTGGGACAGATTCCTACGAGCAGTACTTC
CASSPFGSPGTDSYEQYF
>TRBV6-5|.|.|TRBJ1-1
TGTGCCAGCAGGACCGACATAAACACTGAAGCTTTCTTT
CASRTDINTEAFF
>TRBV15|.|few|TRBJ2-3
TGTGCCACCAGGCGTCAGGGGCGGACAGATACGCAGTATTTT
CATRRQGRTDTQYF
>TRBV15|TRBD1|many|TRBJ1-1
TGTGCCACCAGCAGAGGGGGGACAGGTTGGAACACTGAAGCTTTCTTT
CATSRGGTGWNTEAFF
>TRBV6-5|.|many|TRBJ1-5
TGTGCCAGCAGTTACTCCCGTGGGCATCAGCCCCAGCATTTT
CASSYSRGHQPQHF
>TRBV7-9|.|.|TRBJ2-3
TGTGCCAGCAGCTTGGTGGCGGCCGCTAGCACAGATACGCAGTATTTT
CASSLVAAASTDTQYF
>TRBV12-3/TRBV12-4|TRBD1|few|TRBJ2-1
TGTGCCAGCATTCCCCGGGACAGGCGTCCCCTGAGCTCCTACAATGAGCAGTTCTTC
CASIPRDRRPLSSYNEQFF
>TRBV6-2/TRBV6-3|.|few|TRBJ2-3
TGTGCCAGCAGTTACTCTACCGACGGTGGCCCTAGCACAGATACGCAGTATTTT
CASSYSTDGGPSTDTQYF
>TRBV14|.|many|TRBJ1-1
TGTGCCAGCAGCCCCCTTGTTAGGGACACTGAAGCTTTCTTT
CASSPLVRDTEAFF
>TRBV4-3|TRBD2|few|TRBJ2-1
TGCGCCAGCAGCCAGCGGGGGAGCTCCTACAATGAGCAGTTCTTC
CASSQRGSSYNEQFF
>TRBV20-1|.|.|TRBJ2-3
TGCAGTGCTGCCGGGGGAAGCACAGATACGCAGTATTTT
CSAAGGSTDTQYF
>TRBV25-1|TRBD2|many|TRBJ2-1
TGTGCCAGCAGTGATCGTAGCGGGGGATCCTACAATGAGCAGTTCTTC
CASSDRSGGSYNEQFF
>TRBV10-3|TRBD1|.|TRBJ2-3
TGTGCCATCGGAACAGAGGGGGACAGGAGGTATTTT
CAIGTEGDRRYF
>TRBV12-3/TRBV12-4|TRBD2|few|TRBJ2-1
TGTGCCAGCAGTTTAGCCGGACTAGGGGCCTCCTACAATGAGCAGTTCTTC
CASSLAGLGASYNEQFF
>TRBV10-3|.|many|TRBJ1-4
TGTGCCATCAGCGCCGGGATTAGTGAAAAACTGTTTTTT
CAISAGISEKLFF
>TRBV5-6|.|few|TRBJ1-1
TGTGCCAGCAGTTCCGGTGGTCCCAGAGAAGCTTTCTTT
CASSSGGPREAFF
>TRBV5-6|.|few|TRBJ1-5
TGTGCCAGCAGCGATACGGGGGGGTCTCAGCCCCAGCATTTT
CASSDTGGSQPQHF